This T cell receptor (beta chain) was captured in a study of blood T cell repertoires in COVID-19 (dated by TCRdb to the early 2020s). In the study overall: Samples covering the acute and convalescent phases of COVID-19 were provided by collaborators in the United States, Italy and Spain. The material from the prospective study consisted of cDNA or gDNA derived from T cells, B-cell-depleted T cells, or PBMCs. Deeply sampled blood TCRbeta repertoires from subjects exposed to, actively infected with, or recovered from COVID-19 were included in the dataset. The repertoires were released in a freely available public database intended as a resource for research on the immune response to SARS-CoV-2. Samples were obtained from the ongoing ImmuneRACE study (first 160 participants) and from over 1,000 subjects provided by 6 global collaborators. A de-identified subject ID, COVID-19 status, age in years and sex were almost always included in the sample metadata. Where available, HLA class I and class II types were obtained from metadata supplied by the sample provider rather than from assay-based typing. The research as a whole found: The amount of clinical and demographic metadata varied by source and participant and was provided uncurated.

From cysteine to phenylalanine, the CDR3 is 16 amino acids long. Only the CDR3 portion is preserved as DNA: 48 bases, with reading frame beginning at the first base. V is shortened by 4 bases, J by 6 bases, and the region joining them spans 19 bases. The germline V gene supplies CDR1 MGHRA and CDR2 YSYEKL. On this clone: There is no known antigen for this receptor. No base quality values were provided; no much bigger clone lies one nucleotide off.

TCRbeta CDR3 regions were amplified from genomic DNA by means of the immunoSEQ Assay, a bias-controlled multiplex PCR. The study's own analysis went as follows. The number of nucleated cells in each sample was estimated from the amplification of reference gene primers within the assay. To quantify the absolute abundance of each unique TCRbeta CDR3 rearrangement, sequence reads were collapsed and filtered. Productive Simpson clonality was computed per sample as the square root of Simpson's diversity index over productive rearrangements. As stored in TCRdb, this immuneACCESS dataset retains in-frame rearrangements with V and J assigned. A fraction of the clones does not appear; measured against another copy, unresolved V genes explain less than half of the discrepancy, and the remainder lacks a known reason. The V and J calls and clone size come from that table; D and trimming were worked out from the DNA. In this sample the table shows more than 300,000 clones, over 75% of which occur a single time. The ten largest account for roughly a tenth of the sample.

One collaborating source in Seattle enrolled patients during active infection and followed them longitudinally through the course of disease. Whole blood was collected in K2EDTA tubes by collaborating institutions according to the institutions' own protocols. For TCRbeta analysis, collaborator samples were shipped as frozen whole blood, as isolated PBMCs, or as DNA extracted from either sample type. This receptor was obtained from a woman aged 30 to 39 with COVID-19, enrolled during active disease. The material sequenced was peripheral blood. The rearrangement combines TRBV4-1 with TRBJ2-1; the D gene is possibly TRBD1, with 5 bases matching. The nucleotide sequence reads as follows: TGCGCCAGCAGCCCAGTACGTGGCAGGGTAGCCAATGAGCAGTTCTTC. It codes for CASSPVRGRVANEQFF.